The next 3 T cell receptor beta chains were all read from a single sample in a study of shared clonotypes between healthy human individuals. Profiling relied on immunoSEQ multiplex PCR, and the TCRdb table lists in-frame clones only, not all of them. The sample lists around 2,000,000 clones, around 93% occurring once. Naive CD8 cells, CD45RO-negative and positively selected for CCR7, excluded terminally differentiated effector memory CD45RA+ cells. Sequences were obtained from naive CD8+ T cells from PBMCs. The receptors derive from a man younger than 35 in good health. Some clones in this sample may be carry-over from other donors' samples.

The chain uses TRBV25-1 and TRBJ1-2; no reliable D call. Germline V gene data show CDR1 as MGHDK and CDR2 as SYGVNS. The CDR3 is 11 residues long. Trimming shortened V by 1 base and J by 7 bases, and 4 bases separated the two germline ends. The CDR3 is CASSEFFGYTF. In DNA form, the CDR3 reads TGTGCCAGCAGTGAATTTTTTGGCTACACCTTC.

The V and J genes are TRBV9 and TRBJ1-2; tentative D call: TRBD1 (5 bases). Germline V gene sequence: CDR1 SGDLS, CDR2 YYNGEE. The ends were cut back, 0 bases at V and 6 bases at J, with 15 bases in the middle. CDR3 length equals 15 residues. The DNA for the CDR3 is TGTGCCAGCAGCGTAGGGACACCGGTAGTGGATGGCTACACCTTC. Amino acid sequence: CASSVGTPVVDGYTF.

V is TRBV7-9 and J is TRBJ1-5; the D gene is possibly TRBD1 (5 bases). This CDR3 has 14 amino acids. Germline V lookup: CDR1 SEHNR, CDR2 FQNEAQ (reference sequence). V was pared by 5 bases and J by 4 bases, with 12 bases between. DNA for the CDR3: TGTGCCAGCAGCCACGGGGGGGTGAATCAGCCCCAGCATTTT. It codes for CASSHGGVNQPQHF.